Below, 3 T cell receptor beta chains from the same sample are listed, as sequenced in a study of cytomegalovirus exposure and HLA in healthy donors. The PCR ran on 60 Vbeta and 13 Jbeta primers. The table came from immunoSEQ multiplex PCR; TCRdb's copy has only in-frame clones and leaves some out. The table for this sample gives about 46,000 clones. The specimen sequenced was PBMCs. These receptors originate from a woman aged 40 to 49 in good health and CMV-seronegative.

The chain's CDR3 is CASSQGTSGNTQYF. CDR3 nucleotide sequence: TGTGCCAGCAGCCAGGGGACTAGCGGGAATACCCAGTACTTC. The chain uses TRBV4-2 and TRBJ2-5; TRBD2 agrees at 13 bases. The CDR3 sequence is 14 residues long. The junction had 3 bases not matched to a gene; V was cut back by 3 bases and J by 8 bases. Per the germline V gene, CDR1 is LGHNA and CDR2 is YNFKEQ.

V gene TRBV4-3 combines with J gene TRBJ2-1, with 9 bases lining up with TRBD2. V lost 0 bases and J lost 7; bases outside the gene matches: 4. Germline V gives CDR1 LGHNA, CDR2 YSLEER. The CDR3 has 15 amino acids. DNA of the CDR3: TGCGCCAGCAGCCAAGATAGCGGGAGCCTAAATGAGCAGTTCTTC. Protein: CASSQDSGSLNEQFF.

This chain links TRBV6-5 with TRBJ2-7, with D possibly matching TRBD1 (6 bases). The CDR3 spans 15 residues. Trimming removed 5 bases from V and 2 bases from J, with 16 bases in between. Germline CDR1 and CDR2: MNHEY and SVGAGI. The CDR3 DNA sequence: TGTGCCAGCAGTACCCAGGGGCCTGGGCCCTACGAGCAGTACTTC. Translation gives CASSTQGPGPYEQYF.